A single T cell receptor beta chain is shown here with its context. The antigen is unknown. The germline V gene encodes CDR1 SGHNT and CDR2 YYREEE (reference sequence). CDR3 length equals 19 residues. V lost 4 bases and J lost 5; bases outside the gene matches: 18. The source of the sample is a study of shared clonotypes between healthy human individuals. It was across several immunoSEQ plates that each subset's genomic DNA was evenly split. Using immunoSEQ multiplex PCR, the repertoire was profiled, and TCRdb retains in-frame clones only, with some absent. This sample has some 500,000 clones, with approximately 95% found just once. Study-wide results and caveats: In contrast to clonotypes shared by all four donors, non-shared clonotypes had lower generation probabilities.

Material: naive CD4+ T cells sorted from blood. Subset described: CD45RA+ positively selected. V usage is TRBV5-4 and J usage is TRBJ1-4, with 9 positions matching TRBD1. This receptor was identified in a young woman in good health. The CDR3 protein is CASSLTRGQGPDYNEKLFF. For the CDR3, the DNA is TGTGCCAGCAGCCTTACCCGTGGACAGGGGCCCGACTACAATGAAAAACTGTTTTTT.